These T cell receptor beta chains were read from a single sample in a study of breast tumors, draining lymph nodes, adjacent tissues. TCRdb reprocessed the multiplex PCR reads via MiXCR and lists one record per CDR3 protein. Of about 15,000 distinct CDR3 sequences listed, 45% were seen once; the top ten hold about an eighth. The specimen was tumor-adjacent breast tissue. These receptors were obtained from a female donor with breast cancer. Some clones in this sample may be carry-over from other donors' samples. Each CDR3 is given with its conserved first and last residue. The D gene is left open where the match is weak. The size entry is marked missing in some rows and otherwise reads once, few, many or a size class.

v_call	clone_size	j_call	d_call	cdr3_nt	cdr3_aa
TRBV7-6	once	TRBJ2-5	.	TGTGCCAGCAGCTTAGCGGGGGGAATACCGGAGACCCAGTACTTC	CASSLAGGIPETQYF
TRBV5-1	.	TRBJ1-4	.	TGCGCCAGCAGCTTGGTCGGGACAACTAATGAAAAACTGTTTTTT	CASSLVGTTNEKLFF
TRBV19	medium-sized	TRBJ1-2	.	TGTGCCAGTAGTATAGTTGGCTTGATCTATGGCTACACCTTC	CASSIVGLIYGYTF
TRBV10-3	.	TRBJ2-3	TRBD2	TGTGCCATCAGTGAGGGGACTAGCGGAACTACAGATACGCAGTATTTT	CAISEGTSGTTDTQYF
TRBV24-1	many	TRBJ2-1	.	TGTGCCACCAGTGATCCCCAGGGAGGAAACTACAATGAGCAGTTCTTC	CATSDPQGGNYNEQFF
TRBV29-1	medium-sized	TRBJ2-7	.	TGCAGCGCCTTTACCCACGAGCAGTACTTC	CSAFTHEQYF
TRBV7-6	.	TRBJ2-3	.	TGTGCCAGCAGCCTAACCACGGCAGATACGCAGTATTTT	CASSLTTADTQYF
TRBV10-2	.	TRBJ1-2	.	TGCGCCTGCAGACAGGCCCTTGGCACTGAAGCTTTCTTATGTGCTAACTATGGCTACACCTTC	CACRQALGTEAFLCANYGYTF
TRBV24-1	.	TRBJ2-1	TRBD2	TGTGCCACCAGTGACCCTAGCGGGAGTGGGAATGAGCAGTTCTTC	CATSDPSGSGNEQFF
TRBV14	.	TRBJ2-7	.	TGTGCCAGCAGCCAATGGGGAGGCGAGCAGTACTTC	CASSQWGGEQYF
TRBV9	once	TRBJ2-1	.	TGTGCCAGCAGCGAATCGGGTATCTCCTACAATGAGCAGTTCTTC	CASSESGISYNEQFF
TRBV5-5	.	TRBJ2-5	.	TGTGCCAGCAGCATACTCCCGGCCAGAGATCCAGAGACCCAGTACTTC	CASSILPARDPETQYF
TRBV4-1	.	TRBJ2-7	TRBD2	TGCGCCAGCAGCCACCCTAGCGGCTCAACCTACGAGCAGTACTTC	CASSHPSGSTYEQYF
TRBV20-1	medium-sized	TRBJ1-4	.	TGCAGTGCTAGAGATCTTCAGGGCAGTAATGAAAAACTGTTTTTT	CSARDLQGSNEKLFF
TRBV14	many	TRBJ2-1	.	TGTGCCAGCAGCCAAGGGAATCGGGAGATAAGCGAGCAGTTCTTC	CASSQGNREISEQFF
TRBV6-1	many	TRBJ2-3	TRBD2	TGTGCCAGCAGTGAAACTAGCGGGGGGGCAGATACGCAGTATTTT	CASSETSGGADTQYF
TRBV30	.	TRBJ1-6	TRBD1	TGTGCCTGGAGTAAGGGGGCAACGGCACCCCTCCACTTT	CAWSKGATAPLHF
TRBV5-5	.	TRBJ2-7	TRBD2	TGTGCCAGCAGCCTTTCGGGGCTAGCGGGGTCCTACGAGCAGTACTTC	CASSLSGLAGSYEQYF
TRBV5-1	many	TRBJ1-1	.	TGCGCCAGCAGCTCGTTTGGGGGCACTGAAGCTTTCTTT	CASSSFGGTEAFF
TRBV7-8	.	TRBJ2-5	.	.	CASSESRTANYGYPFGSGTQYF
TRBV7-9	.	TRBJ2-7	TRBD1	TGTGCCAGCAGCCTTAGGACAGGGAACTCCTACGAGCAGTACTTC	CASSLRTGNSYEQYF
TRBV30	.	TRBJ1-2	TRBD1	TGTGCCTGGAGTGTTGGGACAGGGCTTGGCTACACCTTC	CAWSVGTGLGYTF
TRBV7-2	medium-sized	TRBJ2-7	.	TGTGCCAGCAGCTTAGAACGGACTCACTACGAGCAGTACTTC	CASSLERTHYEQYF
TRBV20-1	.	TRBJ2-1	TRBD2	TGCAGTGCATCGGGACTAGTCGCATGGGCATCCTACAATGAGCAGTTCTTC	CSASGLVAWASYNEQFF
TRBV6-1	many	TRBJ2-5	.	TGTGCCAGCAGTGGGGTTCAGGGGAGAGAGACCCAGTACTTC	CASSGVQGRETQYF
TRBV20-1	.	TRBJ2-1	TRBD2	TGCAGTGCTAGTAGGGCTAGCGGGAGTGGGAATGAGCAGTTCTTC	CSASRASGSGNEQFF
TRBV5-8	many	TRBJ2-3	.	TGTGCCAGCAGCTTGGATACCGTGCTTCGAAGTGATACGCAGTATTTT	CASSLDTVLRSDTQYF
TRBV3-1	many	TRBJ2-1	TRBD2	TGTGCCAGCAGCCAAGTAGGTGGGAGGGCAGACAATGAGCAGTTCTTC	CASSQVGGRADNEQFF
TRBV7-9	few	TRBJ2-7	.	TGTGCCAGCAGCTTAGGCCCCCCAGGGAGCTCCTACGAGCAGTACTTC	CASSLGPPGSSYEQYF
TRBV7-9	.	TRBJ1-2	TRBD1	TGTGCCAGCAGCTTTACAGGGGCACATGGCTACACCTTC	CASSFTGAHGYTF
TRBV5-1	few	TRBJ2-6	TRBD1	TGCGCCAGCAGCGGCTTCCAGGGGGCTGGGGCCAACGTCCTGACTTTC	CASSGFQGAGANVLTF
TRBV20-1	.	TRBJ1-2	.	TGCAGTGCACCCGGACGGGGCGATGGCTACACCTTC	CSAPGRGDGYTF
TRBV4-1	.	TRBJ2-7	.	TGCGCCAGCAGCGCGACGACAGCCACACCCTACGAGCAGTACTTC	CASSATTATPYEQYF
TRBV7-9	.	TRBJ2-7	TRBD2	TGTGCCAGCAGCGGGAGGGCTGCATACTACGAGCAGTACTTC	CASSGRAAYYEQYF
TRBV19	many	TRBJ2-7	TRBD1	TGTGCCAGTAGTACTTTGGGGCTAATCGGGACAGGGAACCACGAGCAGTACTTC	CASSTLGLIGTGNHEQYF
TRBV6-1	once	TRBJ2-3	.	TGTGCCAGCAGACATCAGTCGTCAGATACGCAGTATTTT	CASRHQSSDTQYF
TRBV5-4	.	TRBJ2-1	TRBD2	TGTGCCAGCAGCTTATCGACTAGCGGGAGTCTAAATGAGCAGTTCTTC	CASSLSTSGSLNEQFF
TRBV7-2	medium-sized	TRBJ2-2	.	TGTGCCAGCAGCCCCTTACAGAGGAACACCGGGGAGCTGTTTTTT	CASSPLQRNTGELFF
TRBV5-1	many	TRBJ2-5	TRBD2	TGCGCCAGCAGCTTGCTTGCGGGGGAGGAGACCCAGTACTTC	CASSLLAGEETQYF
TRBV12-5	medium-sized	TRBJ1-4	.	TGTGCTAGTGGCCCTGGGGGGATTGAAGAAAAACTGTTTTTT	CASGPGGIEEKLFF
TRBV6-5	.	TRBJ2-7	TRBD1	TGTGCCAGCAGTACCGGGACAGGGGCTGCGGACGAGCAGTACTTC	CASSTGTGAADEQYF